This entry is about one T cell receptor beta chain. Data came from immunoSEQ multiplex PCR; TCRdb stores just in-frame clones and leaves some out. The data hold over 90,000 clones, with around 92% observed a single time. This specimen belongs to a study of blood T cell repertoires in COVID-19. Study-level information: The United States, Italy and Spain provided the acute and convalescent COVID-19 samples.

CDR1 and CDR2 (germline): SGHNT, YYREEE (reference sequence). The CDR3 covers 15 residues. V trimming: 2 bases; J trimming: 6 bases; junction bases outside the gene matches: 4. This receptor was identified in a man between 18 and 29 years old with acute or convalescent COVID-19. What was sequenced was peripheral blood. The chain recombines TRBV5-4 with TRBJ2-2; TRBD1 matches 10 bases. The CDR3 here is CASSLGDRGSGELFF. CDR3 bases: TGTGCCAGCAGCTTAGGGGACAGGGGATCCGGGGAGCTGTTTTTT.